Here is one T cell receptor beta chain with its context. The CDR3 runs 17 residues. V trimming: 1 base; J trimming: 6 bases; junction bases outside the gene matches: 11. Germline V lookup: CDR1 LGHNA, CDR2 YSLEER. The data were obtained in a study of blood T cell repertoires in COVID-19. Study background: Collection of acute and convalescent COVID-19 samples took place in the United States, Italy and Spain. In each case, the material was cDNA or gDNA derived from T cells, B-cell-depleted T cells, or PBMCs.

Original processing methods: Quantification of nucleated cells was approximated via reference gene primer amplification. Sequenced by immunoSEQ multiplex PCR; TCRdb stores in-frame clones only, minus some. V and J calls and clone size come straight from that table; D and trimming were deduced from the DNA. Of more than 110,000 clones listed, roughly 80% were seen once; the top ten hold approximately 9%. The TCR was taken from a woman in her forties or fifties with active or convalescent COVID-19. The gene calls are TRBV4-3 and TRBJ2-1, with 8 bases identical to TRBD2. Sequences were obtained from peripheral blood. The CDR3 is CASSQAPTSGAGNEQFF. The CDR3 nucleotides read TGCGCCAGCAGCCAAGCACCCACTAGCGGAGCCGGCAATGAGCAGTTCTTC.